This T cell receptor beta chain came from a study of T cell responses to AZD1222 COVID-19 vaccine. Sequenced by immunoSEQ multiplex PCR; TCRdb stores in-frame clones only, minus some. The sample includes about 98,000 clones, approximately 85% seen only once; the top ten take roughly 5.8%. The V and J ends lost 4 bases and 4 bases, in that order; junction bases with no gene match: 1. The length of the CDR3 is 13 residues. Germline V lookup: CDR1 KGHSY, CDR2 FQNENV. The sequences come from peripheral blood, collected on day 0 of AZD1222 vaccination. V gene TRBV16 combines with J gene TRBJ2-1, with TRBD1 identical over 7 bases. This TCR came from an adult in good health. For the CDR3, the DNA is TGTGCCAGCAGCCGGGACAGTTACAATGAGCAGTTCTTC. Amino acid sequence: CASSRDSYNEQFF.